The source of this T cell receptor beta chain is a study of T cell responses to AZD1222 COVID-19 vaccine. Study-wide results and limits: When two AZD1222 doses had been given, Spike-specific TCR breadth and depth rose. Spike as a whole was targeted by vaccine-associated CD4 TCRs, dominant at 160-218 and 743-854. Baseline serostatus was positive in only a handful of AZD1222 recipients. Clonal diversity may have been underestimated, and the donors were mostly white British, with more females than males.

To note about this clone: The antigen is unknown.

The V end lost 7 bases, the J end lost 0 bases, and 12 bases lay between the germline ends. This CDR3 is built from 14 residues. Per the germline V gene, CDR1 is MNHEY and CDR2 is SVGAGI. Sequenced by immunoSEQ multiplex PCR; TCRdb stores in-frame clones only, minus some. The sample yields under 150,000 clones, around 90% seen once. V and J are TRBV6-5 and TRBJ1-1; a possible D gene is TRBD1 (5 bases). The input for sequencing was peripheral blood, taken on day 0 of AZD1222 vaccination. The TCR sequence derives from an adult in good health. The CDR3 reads CASTRGWMNTEAFF. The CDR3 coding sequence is TGTGCCAGCACTAGGGGTTGGATGAACACTGAAGCTTTCTTT.